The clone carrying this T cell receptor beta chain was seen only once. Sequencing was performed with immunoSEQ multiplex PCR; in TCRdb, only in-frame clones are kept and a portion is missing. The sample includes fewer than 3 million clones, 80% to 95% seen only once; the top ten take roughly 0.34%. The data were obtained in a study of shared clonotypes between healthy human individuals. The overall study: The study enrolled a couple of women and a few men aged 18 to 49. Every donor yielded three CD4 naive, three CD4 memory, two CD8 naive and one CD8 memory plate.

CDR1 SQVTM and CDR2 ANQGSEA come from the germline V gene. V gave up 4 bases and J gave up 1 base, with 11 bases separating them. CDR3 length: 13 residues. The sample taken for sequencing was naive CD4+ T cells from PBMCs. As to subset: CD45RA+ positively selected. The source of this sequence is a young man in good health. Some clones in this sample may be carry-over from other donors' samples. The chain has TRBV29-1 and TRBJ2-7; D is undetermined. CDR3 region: CSVAGVLSYEQYF. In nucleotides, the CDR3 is TGCAGCGTTGCCGGAGTGTTGTCCTACGAGCAGTACTTC.